These T cell receptor beta chains were read from a single sample in a study of blood T cell repertoires in COVID-19. Libraries were prepared by immunoSEQ multiplex PCR; TCRdb keeps only in-frame clonotypes and omits some of them. The profile covers some 210,000 clones, with less than 90% appearing a single time and 20% taken by the ten largest. The sample taken for sequencing was peripheral blood. Every receptor here comes from a human donor in a cohort sampled during active COVID-19. Each CDR3 is given with its conserved first and last residue. A D gene is named only where the DNA matches it firmly. For some rows the clone size is stated as once, few or many, or as a class when expanded; others skip it.

v_call: TRBV28; j_call: TRBJ2-7; d_call: NA; clone_size: NA; cdr3_aa: CASRPLGRQSSYEQYF; cdr3_nt: TGTGCCAGCAGGCCCCTCGGCAGGCAATCCTCCTACGAGCAGTACTTC
v_call: TRBV18; j_call: TRBJ2-7; d_call: NA; clone_size: once; cdr3_aa: CASSREVRGLSEQYF; cdr3_nt: TGTGCCAGCTCCCGAGAGGTAAGGGGTTTGTCCGAGCAGTACTTC
v_call: TRBV29-1; j_call: TRBJ1-1; d_call: NA; clone_size: once; cdr3_aa: CSVEGQMNTEAFF; cdr3_nt: TGCAGCGTTGAAGGTCAGATGAACACTGAAGCTTTCTTT
v_call: TRBV6-1; j_call: TRBJ2-3; d_call: TRBD2; clone_size: once; cdr3_aa: CATSGGGTDTQYF; cdr3_nt: TGTGCCACCTCCGGGGGAGGGACAGATACGCAGTATTTT
v_call: TRBV16; j_call: TRBJ1-2; d_call: TRBD1; clone_size: NA; cdr3_aa: CASSPRDRVPYGYTF; cdr3_nt: TGTGCCAGCAGCCCCCGGGACAGGGTTCCCTATGGCTACACCTTC
v_call: TRBV4-2; j_call: TRBJ2-1; d_call: NA; clone_size: NA; cdr3_aa: CASSPEQDREQFF; cdr3_nt: TGTGCCAGCAGCCCGGAGCAGGACAGAGAGCAGTTCTTC
v_call: TRBV3-1/TRBV3-2; j_call: TRBJ2-3; d_call: NA; clone_size: NA; cdr3_aa: CASSPPRLADDTQYF; cdr3_nt: TGTGCCAGCAGCCCGCCAAGGCTAGCTGATGATACGCAGTATTTT
v_call: TRBV5-1; j_call: TRBJ2-1; d_call: TRBD1; clone_size: once; cdr3_aa: CASSLSWTGSNEQFF; cdr3_nt: TGCGCCAGCAGCTTGTCCTGGACAGGGTCAAATGAGCAGTTCTTC
v_call: TRBV7-2; j_call: TRBJ2-3; d_call: NA; clone_size: NA; cdr3_aa: CASSNLPDTQYF; cdr3_nt: TGTGCCAGCAGCAACTTACCAGATACGCAGTATTTT
v_call: TRBV3-1/TRBV3-2; j_call: TRBJ2-2; d_call: NA; clone_size: NA; cdr3_aa: CASRREQGNTGELFF; cdr3_nt: TGTGCCAGCAGAAGGGAACAGGGTAACACCGGGGAGCTGTTTTTT
v_call: TRBV2; j_call: TRBJ1-2; d_call: NA; clone_size: NA; cdr3_aa: CASTSLNYGYTF; cdr3_nt: TGTGCCAGCACGTCCCTTAACTATGGCTACACCTTC
v_call: TRBV19; j_call: TRBJ2-5; d_call: NA; clone_size: NA; cdr3_aa: CASSIAFGGETQYF; cdr3_nt: TGTGCCAGTAGTATCGCCTTTGGAGGGGAGACCCAGTACTTC
v_call: TRBV3-1/TRBV3-2; j_call: TRBJ2-1; d_call: NA; clone_size: NA; cdr3_aa: CASSPRGLVISNNEQFF; cdr3_nt: TGTGCCAGCAGCCCGCGGGGCTTAGTGATTTCCAACAATGAGCAGTTCTTC
v_call: TRBV11-3; j_call: TRBJ1-6; d_call: NA; clone_size: NA; cdr3_aa: CASSLGTVGSPLHF; cdr3_nt: TGTGCCAGCAGCTTAGGGACAGTCGGCTCACCCCTCCACTTT
v_call: TRBV19; j_call: TRBJ1-5; d_call: NA; clone_size: NA; cdr3_aa: CASSMGRSSQPQHF; cdr3_nt: TGTGCCAGTAGTATGGGGAGGAGCAGTCAGCCCCAGCATTTT
v_call: TRBV5-1; j_call: TRBJ2-1; d_call: NA; clone_size: NA; cdr3_aa: CASSLEGRGYNEQFF; cdr3_nt: TGCGCCAGCAGCTTGGAGGGGCGTGGGTACAATGAGCAGTTCTTC
v_call: TRBV30; j_call: TRBJ1-3; d_call: NA; clone_size: NA; cdr3_aa: CAWDNSGNTIYF; cdr3_nt: TGTGCCTGGGACAACTCTGGAAACACCATATATTTT
v_call: TRBV5-1; j_call: TRBJ1-3; d_call: NA; clone_size: NA; cdr3_aa: CASSLLPSYSGNTIYF; cdr3_nt: TGCGCCAGCAGCTTGCTGCCCAGTTACTCTGGAAACACCATATATTTT